This T cell receptor (beta chain) comes out of a study of blood T cell repertoires in COVID-19. Study details: The study drew acute and convalescent COVID-19 samples from the United States, Italy and Spain. Sources were T cells, B-cell-depleted T cells, or PBMCs; the material itself was cDNA or gDNA.

The germline V gene has CDR1 SNHLY and CDR2 FYNNEI. The V end was cut by 2 bases, the J end by 0 bases, with 8 bases between. This CDR3 is built from 14 residues. TCRdb keeps only in-frame clones here, not all; method: immunoSEQ multiplex PCR. The table lists under 200,000 clones, approximately 82% of them singletons, with 3.6% in the top ten. This clonotype was sampled from a woman between 45 and 65 years old in a cohort exposed to, infected with or recovered from COVID-19 (not recorded which). This rearrangement joins TRBV2 to TRBJ2-7; D unresolved. Sequenced material: PBMCs or T cells enriched from blood (not recorded which). CDR3 amino acids: CASSEQASSYEQYF. The CDR3 DNA reads as TGTGCCAGCAGTGAACAGGCGAGCTCCTACGAGCAGTACTTC.